This record looks at one T cell receptor beta chain sequence and its context. Its antigen is currently unknown. These data are taken from a study of CD8+CD57+ T cells in acquired aplastic anemia. For the study at large: The DNA of sorted CD4+ and CD8+ cells averaged 3.2 ug. General study findings and limits: Shared by patients and controls, approximately 28 CD8+ CDR3s were abundant in patients.

Losses at the gene ends were 5 bases for V and 9 bases for J; bases not matched to a gene: 3. This CDR3 spans 11 amino acids. The germline gives CDR1 SGHVS, CDR2 FNYEAQ. In patients chosen for sequencing, flow cytometry had shown CD8+CD57+ cell expansion. Genomic DNA was employed as the template in profiling TCR beta VDJ and CDR3. TCRdb re-derived calls from the reads in MiXCR, one entry per CDR3 protein. The top ten hold around 1.3% of the sample, which has about 290,000 distinct CDR3 sequences, under 65% seen once. This sequence joins TRBV7-6 and TRBJ2-5; 7 bases align to TRBD1. This sequence originates from a human donor with aplastic anemia. Sequencing was carried out using sorted CD4+, CD8+, or CD8+CD57+ T cells (not recorded which) from PBMCs. The CDR3 DNA reads TGTGCCAGCAGCACCACAGGGGCCCAGTACTTC. This translates into CASSTTGAQYF. Full variable domain (missing parts from reference TRBV7-6 and TRBJ2-5): GAGVSQSPRYKVTKRGQDVALRCDPISGHVSLYWYRQALGQGPEFLTYFNYEAQQDKSGLPNDRFSAERPEGSISTLTIQRTEQRDSAMYRCASSTTGAQYFGPGTRLLVL.